The clone carrying this T cell receptor (beta chain) has just a few counts. Its antigen remains unidentified. From germline, CDR1 is SGHDN and CDR2 FVKESK. The CDR3 contains 12 residues. V dropped 4 bases and J dropped 8; count of bases not matched to a gene: 4. All donors participated as healthy donors of bone marrow. These data belong to a study of cytomegalovirus exposure and HLA in healthy donors. Notes on the study in general: Later genetic work tied a missense DCLRE1C variant to beta-chain V and J trimming. Cytomegalovirus status was reportedly diagnosed by the classifier with high specificity and sensitivity. DRB1 had the most TCR associations and HLA-C the fewest, a later analysis found, with rates varying by HLA locus.

PCR amplification relied on 60 Vbeta primers (plus 13 Jbeta primers). TCRdb keeps only in-frame clones here, not all; method: immunoSEQ multiplex PCR. The sample contains 72,000 or so clones, about 80% of which appear only once. The V call is TRBV14, the J call TRBJ1-2; 7 positions agree with TRBD1. This clonotype originated in a man younger than 35 in good health and CMV-seropositive. Source material: PBMCs. The CDR3 region has the DNA TGTGCCAGCAGCCCTAAGGGGGCGGGCTACACCTTC. Translated: CASSPKGAGYTF.